This T cell receptor (beta chain) was sequenced in a study of blood T cell repertoires in COVID-19. The CDR3 covers 14 residues. The V gene end was trimmed by 4 bases and the J gene end by 6 bases; junction bases not matched to a gene: 7. Looked up from germline, CDR1 is LNHDA and CDR2 is SQIVND (reference sequence). In its sample, this clone was seen a few times. Per the authors' pipeline: Estimation of nucleated cell counts was performed using reference gene primer amplification. The assay was immunoSEQ multiplex PCR, and TCRdb's table has in-frame clones only and misses some. Clone size and the V and J calls come from that table; the DNA yielded D and trimming. The sample carries almost 250,000 clones, approximately 86% recorded once.

The material sequenced was peripheral blood. This sequence was found in a woman aged 55-75 years who had recovered from COVID-19. The genes are TRBV19 and TRBJ1-2; 8 bases agree with TRBD1. CDR3 nucleotide sequence: TGTGCCAGTAGTAGAATCGGACAGGGTGATGGCTACACCTTC. It specifies CASSRIGQGDGYTF.